Reported below is one T cell receptor beta chain. No antigen is known for it. This sample was included in a study of shared clonotypes between healthy human individuals. This CDR3 spans 17 amino acids. The J segment lost 6 bases and the V segment lost 4 bases, leaving 15 bases of the junction unmatched. CDR1 SGHNT and CDR2 YYREEE come from the germline V gene (reference sequence). Study-wide findings and caveats: Shared clonotypes across all four donors exceeded non-shared ones in generation probability.

Deep was the level at which the assay was run. Genomic DNA (from each subset) was split evenly across several immunoSEQ plates. The DNA input per sorted-subset replicate PCR was 200 ng, corresponding to 32,000 or so T cell genomes. Sequencing was performed with immunoSEQ multiplex PCR; in TCRdb, only in-frame clones are kept and a portion is missing. The sample has about 1.5 million clones; over 95% are singletons. What was sequenced was naive CD4+ T cells sorted from blood. As for subset: CD45RA+ positively selected. The receptor comes from a man younger than 45 in good health. The chain carries TRBV5-4 and TRBJ2-2; 7 bases match TRBD1. CDR3 bases: TGTGCCAGCAGCCCAGGGGGTAGGGGGAGACCTGCCGGGGAGCTGTTTTTT. Residues: CASSPGGRGRPAGELFF.